Below are 21 T cell receptor beta chains sequenced from a single sample in a study of cytomegalovirus exposure and HLA in healthy donors. Primers included in the PCR were 60 Vbeta and 13 Jbeta primers. Data came from immunoSEQ multiplex PCR; TCRdb stores just in-frame clones and leaves some out. The data show more than 60,000 clones, around 80% seen once. The sample comprised PBMCs. All receptors derive from a young woman in good health and CMV-seronegative.

This clone was seen a single time. This chain connects TRBV30 to TRBJ1-6; TRBD1 matches 10 bases. This CDR3 is 16 amino acids long. The junction had 7 bases not matched to a gene; V was cut back by 3 bases and J by 5 bases. CDR1 is GTSNPN, CDR2 SVGIG, per germline (reference sequence). The CDR3 bases are TGTGCCTGGAGAGACTCGGACAGGGGGAATAATTCACCCCTCCACTTT. It specifies CAWRDSDRGNNSPLHF. The complete variable domain, with remaining parts taken from reference TRBV30 and TRBJ1-6, reads SQTIHQWPATLVQPVGSPLSLECTVEGTSNPNLYWYRQAAGRGLQLLFYSVGIGQISSEVPQNLSASRPQDRQFILSSKKLLLSDSGFYLCAWRDSDRGNNSPLHFGNGTRLTVT.

Regarding this clone: At one of its ends the junction is not consistent with the germline gene, which may arise from a read error. The gene calls are TRBV7-7 and TRBJ1-1; TRBD1 matches at 7 bases. The germline V gene encodes CDR1 SSHAT and CDR2 FNYEAQ (reference sequence). The CDR3 contains 17 residues. The CDR3 region has the DNA TGTGCTAGCAGCTTAATCCCACCGGGACAGCTGAACACTGAAGCTTTCTTT. Translation: CASSLIPPGQLNTEAFF.

The chain is built from TRBV15 and TRBJ1-6; D uncertain. The CDR3 extends over 13 amino acids. V was shortened by 1 base and J by 14 bases, with 12 bases between the two germline ends. Germline V gene data show CDR1 as LNHNV and CDR2 as YYDKDF (reference sequence). In nucleotides, the CDR3 is TGTGCCACCAGCAGAGGCACCCAGTACACCCTCCACTTT. Translated: CATSRGTQYTLHF.

The chain uses TRBV28 and TRBJ1-6; TRBD1 might be the D (6 bases). The V gene's germline CDR1 is MDHEN and CDR2 SYDVKM. The ends were cut back, 7 bases at V and 6 bases at J, with 16 bases in the middle. CDR3 length equals 15 residues. The CDR3 is CASNTGFSGNSPLHF. CDR3 nucleotides: TGTGCCAGCAACACAGGGTTTTCGGGTAATTCACCCCTCCACTTT.

This chain links TRBV23-1 with TRBJ1-5; 8 bases are shared with TRBD1. TRBV23-1 is flagged as an ORF with uncertain function. V gave up 0 bases and J gave up 1 base; unmatched junction bases: 5. The CDR3 has 17 residues. The CDR3 coding sequence is TGCGCCAGCAGTCAATCCGGGGACAGGAGAAGCAATCAGCCCCAGCATTTT. This codes for CASSQSGDRRSNQPQHF.

For the CDR3, the DNA is TGTGCCAGCTCACCGCCTAGCTCCTACGAGCAGTACTTC. Translating it yields CASSPPSSYEQYF. The V and J genes are TRBV18 and TRBJ2-7; D ambiguous. Trimming took off 3 bases at V and 0 bases at J, with 6 bases between the two ends. Germline V gene lookup returns CDR1 KGHSH and CDR2 LQKENI. The CDR3 spans 13 residues.

This chain connects TRBV7-3 to TRBJ1-3; 7 nucleotides line up with TRBD1. CDR1 and CDR2 from the germline V gene are SGHTA and FQGTGA. CDR3 length: 14 amino acids. Trimming removed 5 bases from V and 2 bases from J; junction bases left unmatched: 3. CDR3 nucleotides: TGTGCCAGCAGCCCGGGGACAGCTGGAAACACCATATATTTT. Translating it yields CASSPGTAGNTIYF. The full variable domain, rest sourced from reference TRBV7-3 and TRBJ1-3, is GAGVSQTPSNKVTEKGKYVELRCDPISGHTALYWYRQSLGQGPEFLIYFQGTGAADDSGLPNDRFFAVRPEGSVSTLKIQRTERGDSAVYLCASSPGTAGNTIYFGEGSWLTVV.

The genes are TRBV7-8 and TRBJ1-1, with 7 bases that match TRBD1. Germline V gene lookup returns CDR1 SGHVS and CDR2 FQNEAQ. The CDR3 has 15 residues. V lost 5 bases, J lost 1 base, and 7 bases stayed unmatched. CDR3 nucleotides: TGTGCCAGCAGCCTGTCAGGGGGAAAGAACACTGAAGCTTTCTTT. This codes for CASSLSGGKNTEAFF.

DNA for the CDR3: TGTGCCAGCAGCTCCGCTTGGGGGACATACAATGAGCAGTTCTTC. It specifies CASSSAWGTYNEQFF. The chain carries TRBV9 and TRBJ2-1; possibly TRBD1 for D (6 bases). The CDR3 consists of 15 residues. Germline CDR1 is SGDLS and CDR2 is YYNGEE. The V end lost 4 bases, the J end lost 4 bases, and 15 bases lay between the germline ends.

V and J are TRBV6-7 and TRBJ2-7; 9 bases agree with TRBD1. TRBV6-7 is flagged as an ORF with uncertain function. Unmatched junction bases numbered 14, after V lost 7 bases and J lost 4 bases. CDR3 length: 16 amino acids. DNA of the CDR3: TGTGCCAGCACCGAGGGACAGGGTATTATCGGATACGAGCAGTACTTC. This translates into CASTEGQGIIGYEQYF.

In this sample, this clone turned up once. This chain's CDR3 is CASSQDGQGGANVLTF. DNA for the CDR3: TGCGCCAGCAGCCAAGATGGACAGGGTGGGGCCAACGTCCTGACTTTC. The gene calls are TRBV4-3 and TRBJ2-6, with 8 bases lining up with TRBD1. CDR1 LGHNA and CDR2 YSLEER come from the germline V gene. This CDR3 has 16 amino acids. Unmatched junction bases numbered 1, after V lost 0 bases and J lost 3 bases.

This chain uses TRBV4-1 with TRBJ1-4; D may be TRBD1 (5 bases). Germline V CDR1 and CDR2: MGHRA, YSYEKL. The ends were cut back, 1 base at V and 4 bases at J, with 13 bases in the middle. The CDR3 covers 16 residues. The CDR3 nucleotides read TGCGCCAGCAGCCAAGGCCAGGGCCCCCTTAATGAAAAACTGTTTTTT. Encoded protein: CASSQGQGPLNEKLFF.

The rearrangement links TRBV30 to TRBJ1-5; 7 nucleotides align to TRBD1. The CDR3 has 14 amino acids. Germline V gene lookup returns CDR1 GTSNPN and CDR2 SVGIG (reference sequence). With 1 base clipped from V and 3 bases from J, the junction kept 3 bases outside the gene matches. CDR3 nucleotide sequence: TGTGCCTGGAGTGAGGGACAGACCAATCAGCCCCAGCATTTT. Translated, it gives CAWSEGQTNQPQHF.

The chain employs TRBV7-8 and TRBJ1-6, with TRBD1 matching over 8 bases. This CDR3 spans 16 amino acids. V trimming: 4 bases; J trimming: 3 bases; junction bases outside the gene matches: 5. Germline values: CDR1 SGHVS, CDR2 FQNEAQ. CDR3 coding DNA: TGTGCCAGCAGCTCGGACAGGGTGGGCTATAATTCACCCCTCCACTTT. This codes for CASSSDRVGYNSPLHF.

The CDR3 is CASSLGASPHQPQHF. The CDR3 nucleotides are TGTGCCAGCAGCTTAGGGGCGAGTCCCCATCAGCCCCAGCATTTT. The rearrangement uses TRBV7-8 and TRBJ1-5; D gene uncertain. V shed 1 base and J shed 5 bases, with 12 bases lying between them. This CDR3 spans 15 amino acids. Germline V lookup: CDR1 SGHVS, CDR2 FQNEAQ.

The CDR3 loop is CASSPLSGRVDEQFF. Here the CDR3 DNA reads TGCGCCAGCAGCCCACTTAGCGGGAGAGTCGATGAGCAGTTCTTC. The V and J genes are TRBV4-1 and TRBJ2-1, with 9 positions matching TRBD2. CDR1 is MGHRA, CDR2 YSYEKL, per germline. J lost 8 bases, V lost 4 bases, and 9 bases had no gene match. The length of the CDR3 is 15 residues.

V is TRBV30 and J is TRBJ2-5, with 7 bases aligning to TRBD2. Trimming removed 3 bases from V and 6 bases from J; junction bases left unmatched: 13. The germline V gene encodes CDR1 GTSNPN and CDR2 SVGIG (reference sequence). The length of the CDR3 is 15 residues. The CDR3 region has the DNA TGTGCCTGGAGCCTAGGGAGGACTAGAGTCCAGACCCAGTACTTC. It specifies CAWSLGRTRVQTQYF. Full variable domain (remainder filled in from reference TRBV30 and TRBJ2-5): SQTIHQWPATLVQPVGSPLSLECTVEGTSNPNLYWYRQAAGRGLQLLFYSVGIGQISSEVPQNLSASRPQDRQFILSSKKLLLSDSGFYLCAWSLGRTRVQTQYFGPGTRLLVL.

The chain carries TRBV18 and TRBJ1-1; D is undetermined. This CDR3 is built from 13 residues. Deletions cut 5 bases from V and 1 base from J, with 8 bases between. CDR1 and CDR2 (germline): KGHSH, LQKENI. The CDR3 protein is CASSFSENTEAFF. In DNA form, the CDR3 reads TGTGCCAGCTCATTCTCAGAGAACACTGAAGCTTTCTTT.

This chain uses TRBV2 with TRBJ2-7; a weak D match, TRBD1 (5 bases). The CDR3 has 11 residues. Germline V gene data show CDR1 as SNHLY and CDR2 as FYNNEI. Between the trimmed V and J ends, which lost 8 bases and 12 bases, there was a span of 17 bases. For the CDR3, the DNA is TGTGCCAGCGGCGACAGAGACCGCTTGTACTTC. Encoded protein: CASGDRDRLYF.

V gene TRBV6-1 combines with J gene TRBJ1-1; no clear D. This CDR3 is 15 amino acids long. V lost 4 bases and J 1 base, leaving 13 bases between the germline ends. Germline CDR1 MNHNS, CDR2 SASEGT. CDR3 sequence reads: CASSGTSGWNTEAFF. CDR3 DNA sequence: TGTGCCAGCAGTGGAACCAGCGGGTGGAACACTGAAGCTTTCTTT.

The V and J genes are TRBV6-5 and TRBJ2-1; the match to TRBD1 covers 8 bases. Germline V gives CDR1 MNHEY, CDR2 SVGAGI. The CDR3 has 13 amino acids. Trimming took 0 bases from V and 10 from J; bases not matched to a gene: 2. CDR3 sequence: CASSYSRDREQFF. The CDR3 nucleotides read TGTGCCAGCAGTTACTCTCGGGACAGGGAGCAGTTCTTC.